Included here is one TCR beta chain sequence, with context. Its specific antigen is unknown. Within one base of it there is no much larger clone, and no base qualities were kept. Peripheral blood CD8+ and CD4+ T cells from healthy donors, Susac syndrome patients and multiple sclerosis patients were profiled using high-throughput TCR beta sequencing. Susac syndrome patients met recently defined diagnostic criteria for definite or probable disease. Bulk CD8+ and CD4+ T cells were purified by magnetic negative isolation, while CD8+ TEMRA cells were enriched using FACS. Blood was collected in EDTA tubes and processed within 24 hours, with PBMCs isolated through density gradient centrifugation. PBMCs intended for TCR sequencing were frozen in liquid nitrogen and were later thawed in a 37 degrees C water bath. Purity of sorted or isolated CD4+, CD8+ and CD8+ TEMRA cells was at least 90%. RNA was extracted using the RNeasy kit, and about 0.45 to 1 microgram was reverse transcribed with random hexamers. TCR beta CDR3 regions were amplified with the immunoSEQ multiplex PCR assay covering 54 Vbeta and 13 Jbeta segments. To correct PCR amplification bias, a synthetic template baseline was used for both primer optimization and computational correction. The published analysis was carried out like this. Only productive sequences were kept, with reads annotated to V, D and J genes according to IMGT and analyzed in immunoSEQ Analyzer. Clonality was computed as one minus Shannon entropy normalized by log2 of the number of productive unique sequences. Public and private clones were assessed among the 100 most prevalent clones of each patient and control. Clones were defined as Susac-specific when absent from the healthy and MS cohorts, from about 1,100 published viral clones and from other ImmuneACCESS disease sequences. TCRdb reran the public reads through fastp at Q25 and MiXCR, keeping productive beta chains. Every distinct CDR3 protein forms one entry, paired with its most common genes and DNA. TCRdb's processing, not the authors' own work, is the source of the V and J calls. The sample table lists about 110,000 distinct CDR3 sequences, roughly 94% of them with a count of one. The ten largest make up 0.41% of the sample.

The CDR3 contains 14 residues, cysteine and phenylalanine counted. The kept DNA is CDR3 alone, 42 bases in frame from the first base. The germline V gene specifies ENHRY as CDR1 and SYGVKD as CDR2. At the junction V is shortened by 5 bases and J by 5 bases, with 16 bases in between. The data were obtained in a study of CD8 T cells in Susac syndrome (dated by TCRdb to between 2018 and 2021). In the study overall: Of the Susac syndrome patients who were sequenced, over five had clinically active disease and 8 or 9 were in clinical remission. At blood withdrawal, Susac syndrome patients were therapy-naive, treated with corticosteroids (with IVIg additionally given to some), or treated with IVIg alone. Repertoire sequencing was used to test whether CD8+ T cell activation and differentiation in Susac syndrome was antigen driven. The study compared CD8+ T cell repertoire clonality among 12 healthy donors, approximately 14 Susac syndrome patients and fewer than 19 multiple sclerosis patients. Study-wide conclusions, independent of this receptor: The TCR sequencing and HLA analysis was acknowledged to have included a relatively small number of individuals. Susac syndrome CD8+ repertoires showed clonal expansion, highest in CD8+ TEMRA cells and greater in clinically active than remitting patients. Some 17 Susac-specific public clones were identified in the total CD8+ repertoire, and four or five Susac-specific public clones were identified in the CD8+ TEMRA repertoire.

The TCR was taken from a human donor with Susac syndrome. Recombination joined TRBV10-3 with TRBJ2-7; the D element could tentatively be TRBD1 or TRBD2, as 5 bases agree for each. Sample: CD8+ T cells from PBMCs. In nucleotides, the sequence is TGTGCCATCAGTCGGGACGATATGATTGACGAGCAGTACTTC. Its product reads: CAISRDDMIDEQYF.